The present T cell receptor (beta chain) was sequenced within a study of blood T cell repertoires in COVID-19. The overall study: The United States, Italy and Spain were the sources of the acute and convalescent COVID-19 samples. From T cells, B-cell-depleted T cells, or PBMCs came the material, which was cDNA or gDNA.

In the original workflow: It was from reference gene primer amplification that nucleated cell counts were estimated. Profiled with immunoSEQ multiplex PCR; TCRdb holds only in-frame clones, not every one. The DNA gave D and trimming, while V, J and clone size come from that table. The sample yields 150,000 to 200,000 clones, approximately 80% seen once. The trim removed 2 bases at V and 6 bases at J, leaving 6 bases unmatched. This CDR3 is 14 amino acids long. Germline V CDR1 and CDR2: SQVTM, ANQGSEA. Sequenced sample: peripheral blood. The receptor comes from a man aged 55 to 70 with acute or convalescent COVID-19. The genes are TRBV29-1 and TRBJ2-1; TRBD2 agrees at 8 bases. As DNA, the CDR3 is TGCAGCGTTGAAATGCCGCGGGGGGTCAATGAGCAGTTCTTC. This sequence encodes CSVEMPRGVNEQFF.